This T cell receptor beta chain stems from a study of T cells in Graves' hyperthyroidism and ophthalmopathy. The germline V gene has CDR1 MNHEY and CDR2 SMNVEV (reference sequence). J lost 3 bases, V lost 6 bases, and 10 bases had no gene match. CDR3 size: 16 residues. Amplified regions were TCR beta CDR3 sequences from RNA transcripts. The primer set for the first-round RT-PCR of the TCR CDR3 was HTBI. TCRdb reanalysed the multiplex PCR reads using MiXCR and keeps one entry per CDR3 protein. Here the sample spans 130,000 to 150,000 distinct CDR3 sequences, 22% being singletons. This clonotype showed up just a few times.

The TCR comes from a woman aged 45-59 years with Graves' hyperthyroidism that later progressed to Graves' ophthalmopathy. The specimen sequenced was blood. The gene calls are TRBV27 and TRBJ2-7; 11 positions agree with TRBD1. CDR3 loop: CASSLLSGTGGYEQYF. The CDR3, as DNA: TGTGCCAGCAGCCTCCTATCCGGGACAGGGGGCTACGAGCAGTACTTC.